These 4 T cell receptor beta chains came from one sample sequenced in a study of T-cell memory formation after mild COVID-19 (dated by TCRdb to the early 2020s). Library preparation was by 5' RACE. Sequenced on an Illumina NovaSeq 6000. Clones were called with MiXCR by TCRdb after fastp trimmed the public reads at Q25, and only in-frame beta chains were retained. Rows with one shared CDR3 protein collapse into an entry with the most common genes and DNA. This sample comprises under 250,000 distinct CDR3 sequences, approximately 15% of them detected only once. The ten largest clones add up to approximately 2.1% of the sample. Sequencing was done on a sample of PBMCs or a T cell subset sorted from them (not recorded which). Receptors originate from an adult woman who had mild COVID-19 (a few samples of this study predate the infection). The sample titles of this study are shuffled in the database, so cell type and time point are left out; the donor was told from shared clones.

Only a few counts were recorded for this clonotype. The V and J genes are TRBV12-3 or TRBV12-4 and TRBJ1-2, with D uncertain. This CDR3 is built from 14 residues. V was trimmed by 5 bases and J by 6 bases, leaving 16 bases between them. The DNA for the CDR3 is TGTGCCAGCAGTCCCTCCTCGGGGTGGCATGGCTACACCTTC. It yields the protein CASSPSSGWHGYTF.

This clonotype came up many times. V and J are TRBV27 and TRBJ1-2, with D possibly being TRBD1 (6 bases). Trimming stripped 5 bases from V and 1 base from J, with 14 bases between. The CDR3 totals 15 residues. CDR1 and CDR2 (germline): MNHEY, SMNVEV (reference sequence). CDR3 bases: TGTGCCAGCAGTGGCAGGGGCTACTTTAACTATGGCTACACCTTC. Translating gives CASSGRGYFNYGYTF.

The chain has TRBV12-3 or TRBV12-4 and TRBJ2-5; no reliable D call. V was trimmed by 6 bases and J by 2 bases, leaving 10 bases between them. This CDR3 contains 13 residues. The CDR3 here is CASSPYSQETQYF. CDR3 nucleotide sequence: TGTGCCAGCAGCCCATACAGTCAAGAGACCCAGTACTTC.

The V and J genes are TRBV30 and TRBJ2-2; 7 nucleotides agree with TRBD1. The germline V gene encodes CDR1 GTSNPN and CDR2 SVGIG (reference sequence). V dropped 2 bases and J dropped 7; count of bases not matched to a gene: 4. The CDR3 is made up of 13 amino acids. The CDR3 protein is CAWSPQGIGELFF. The CDR3 DNA sequence: TGTGCCTGGAGTCCACAGGGGATCGGGGAGCTGTTTTTT.